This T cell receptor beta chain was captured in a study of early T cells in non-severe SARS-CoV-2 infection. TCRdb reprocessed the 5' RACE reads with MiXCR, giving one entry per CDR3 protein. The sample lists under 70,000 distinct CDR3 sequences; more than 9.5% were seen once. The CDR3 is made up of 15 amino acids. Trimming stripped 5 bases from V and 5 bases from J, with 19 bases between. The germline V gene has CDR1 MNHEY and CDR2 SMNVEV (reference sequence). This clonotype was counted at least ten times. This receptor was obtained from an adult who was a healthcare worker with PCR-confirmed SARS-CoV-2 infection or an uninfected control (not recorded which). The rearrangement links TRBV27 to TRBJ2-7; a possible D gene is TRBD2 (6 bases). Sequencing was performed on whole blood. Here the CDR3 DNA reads TGTGCCAGCAGTCTGGGGGGAACTCGAACCCACGAGCAGTACTTC. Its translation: CASSLGGTRTHEQYF.